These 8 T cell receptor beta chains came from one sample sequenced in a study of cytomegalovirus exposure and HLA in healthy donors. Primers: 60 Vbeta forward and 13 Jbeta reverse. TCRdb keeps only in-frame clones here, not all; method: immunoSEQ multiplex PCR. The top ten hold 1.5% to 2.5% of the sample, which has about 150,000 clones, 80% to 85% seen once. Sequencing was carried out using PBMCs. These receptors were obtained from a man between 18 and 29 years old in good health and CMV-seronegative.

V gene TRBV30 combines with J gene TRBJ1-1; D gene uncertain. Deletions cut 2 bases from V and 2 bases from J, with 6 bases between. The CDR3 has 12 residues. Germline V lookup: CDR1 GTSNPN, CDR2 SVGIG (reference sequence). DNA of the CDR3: TGTGCCTGGAGTCGGGTAAACACTGAAGCTTTCTTT. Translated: CAWSRVNTEAFF.

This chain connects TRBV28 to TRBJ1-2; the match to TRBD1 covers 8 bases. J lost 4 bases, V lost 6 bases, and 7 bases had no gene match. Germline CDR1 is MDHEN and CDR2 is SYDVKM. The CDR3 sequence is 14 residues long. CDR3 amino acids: CASRETGDLYGYTF. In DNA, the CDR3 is TGTGCCAGCAGAGAGACAGGGGACCTCTATGGCTACACCTTC.

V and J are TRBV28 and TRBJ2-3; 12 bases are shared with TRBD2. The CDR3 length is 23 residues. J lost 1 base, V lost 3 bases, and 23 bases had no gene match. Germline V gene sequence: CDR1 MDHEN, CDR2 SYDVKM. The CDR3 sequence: CASSFSIGASGRAHNWGTDTQYF. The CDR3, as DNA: TGTGCCAGCAGTTTCTCTATCGGCGCTAGCGGGAGGGCCCACAACTGGGGCACAGATACGCAGTATTTT.

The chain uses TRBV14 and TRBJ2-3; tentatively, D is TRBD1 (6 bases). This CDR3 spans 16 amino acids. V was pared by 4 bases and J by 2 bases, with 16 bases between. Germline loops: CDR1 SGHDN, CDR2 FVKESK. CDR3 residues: CASSPTRDTITDTQYF. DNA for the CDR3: TGTGCCAGCAGCCCCACCAGGGACACCATCACAGATACGCAGTATTTT.

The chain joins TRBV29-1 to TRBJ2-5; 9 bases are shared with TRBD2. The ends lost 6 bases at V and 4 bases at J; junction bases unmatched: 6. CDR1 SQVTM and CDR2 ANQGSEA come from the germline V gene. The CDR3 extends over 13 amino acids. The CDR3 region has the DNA TGCAGCGTAAGCGCTAGCGGGACAGAGACCCAGTACTTC. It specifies CSVSASGTETQYF. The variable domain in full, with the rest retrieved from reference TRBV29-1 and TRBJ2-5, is SAVISQKPSRDICQRGTSLTIQCQVDSQVTMMFWYRQQPGQSLTLIATANQGSEATYESGFVIDKFPISRPNLTFSTLTVSNMSPEDSSIYLCSVSASGTETQYFGPGTRLLVL.

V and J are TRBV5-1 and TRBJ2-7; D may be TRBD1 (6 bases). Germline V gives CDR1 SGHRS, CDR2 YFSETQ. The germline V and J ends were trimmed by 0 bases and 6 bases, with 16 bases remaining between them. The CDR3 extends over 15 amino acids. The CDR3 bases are TGCGCCAGCAGCTTGGAAACAGGGCTGACCCTCGAGCAGTACTTC. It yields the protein CASSLETGLTLEQYF.

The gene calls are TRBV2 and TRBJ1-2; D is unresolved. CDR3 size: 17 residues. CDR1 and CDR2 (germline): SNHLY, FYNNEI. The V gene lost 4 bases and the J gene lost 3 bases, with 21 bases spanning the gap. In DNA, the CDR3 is TGTGCCAGCAGTGGGTGGGAGGGCTTACAGAGGGACTATGGCTACACCTTC. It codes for CASSGWEGLQRDYGYTF.

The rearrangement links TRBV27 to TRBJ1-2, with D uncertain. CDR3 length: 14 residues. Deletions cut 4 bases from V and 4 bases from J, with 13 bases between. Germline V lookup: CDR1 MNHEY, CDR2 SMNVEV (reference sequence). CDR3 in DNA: TGTGCCAGCAGTTCCGGACGGGGAGGCTATGGCTACACCTTC. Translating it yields CASSSGRGGYGYTF.